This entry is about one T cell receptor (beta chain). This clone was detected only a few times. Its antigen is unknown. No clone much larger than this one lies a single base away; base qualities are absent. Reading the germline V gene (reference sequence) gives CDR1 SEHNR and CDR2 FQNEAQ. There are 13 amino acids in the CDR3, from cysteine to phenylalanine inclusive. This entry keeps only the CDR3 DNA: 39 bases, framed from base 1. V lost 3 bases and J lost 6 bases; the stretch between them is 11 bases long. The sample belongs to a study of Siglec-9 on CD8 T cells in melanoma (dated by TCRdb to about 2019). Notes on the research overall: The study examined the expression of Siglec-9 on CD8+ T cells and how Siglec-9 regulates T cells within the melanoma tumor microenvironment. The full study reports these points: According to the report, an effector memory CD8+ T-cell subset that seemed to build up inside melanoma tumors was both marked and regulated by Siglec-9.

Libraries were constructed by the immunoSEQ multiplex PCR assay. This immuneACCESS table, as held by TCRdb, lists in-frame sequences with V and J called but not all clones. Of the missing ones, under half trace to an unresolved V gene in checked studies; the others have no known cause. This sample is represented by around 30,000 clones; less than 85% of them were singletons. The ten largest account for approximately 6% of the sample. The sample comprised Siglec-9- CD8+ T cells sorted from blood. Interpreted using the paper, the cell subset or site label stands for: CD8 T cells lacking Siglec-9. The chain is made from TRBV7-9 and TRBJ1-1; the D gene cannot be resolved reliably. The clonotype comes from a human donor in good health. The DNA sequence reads TGTGCCAGCAGCTTCGACCAGAATGCTGAAGCTTTCTTT. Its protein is CASSFDQNAEAFF.